This is a list of T cell receptor beta chains from one sample in a study of blood T cell repertoires in COVID-19. Repertoires were generated with immunoSEQ multiplex PCR, while TCRdb's copy carries only in-frame clones and drops some. The sample consists of about 220,000 clones, 84% of them appearing once. The material sequenced was peripheral blood. All receptors come from a man between 25 and 39 years old with active or convalescent COVID-19. CDR3s include the opening cysteine and the closing phenylalanine or tryptophan. D genes are given only for firm matches. Rows may omit the clone size; those that give it use once, few, many or a size class.

size: -
J: TRBJ1-5
D: -
V: TRBV3-1/TRBV3-2
CDR3: CASSQGQANQPQHF
DNA: TGTGCCAGCAGCCAAGGACAGGCTAATCAGCCCCAGCATTTT

size: few
J: TRBJ2-5
D: TRBD1
V: TRBV2
CDR3: CASWTGDQETQYF
DNA: TGTGCCAGTTGGACAGGGGATCAAGAGACCCAGTACTTC

size: -
J: TRBJ2-1
D: TRBD2
V: TRBV7-2
CDR3: CASSRFLDQREGGQFF
DNA: TGTGCCAGCAGCCGTTTTTTAGATCAGCGGGAGGGGGGGCAGTTCTTC

size: -
J: TRBJ2-7
D: TRBD2
V: TRBV7-8
CDR3: CASSTSGGEQYF
DNA: TGTGCCAGCAGCACTAGCGGGGGCGAGCAGTACTTC

size: -
J: TRBJ2-7
D: TRBD2
V: TRBV12-3/TRBV12-4
CDR3: CATSRGLGYEQYF
DNA: TGTGCCACCTCTCGGGGACTAGGCTACGAGCAGTACTTC

size: -
J: TRBJ2-3
D: -
V: TRBV19
CDR3: CASSIGTGLAIRTDTQYF
DNA: TGTGCCAGTAGTATAGGTACGGGACTGGCTATTCGCACAGATACGCAGTATTTT

size: -
J: TRBJ2-3
D: TRBD1
V: TRBV6-2/TRBV6-3
CDR3: CASSKIRTGSGGVQYF
DNA: TGTGCCAGCAGCAAAATCCGGACAGGGAGTGGGGGAGTGCAGTATTTT

size: -
J: TRBJ2-7
D: TRBD2
V: TRBV5-1
CDR3: CASSSGGLAGGDEQYF
DNA: TGCGCCAGCAGCTCCGGAGGACTAGCGGGGGGAGACGAGCAGTACTTC

size: -
J: TRBJ2-1
D: TRBD2
V: TRBV5-1
CDR3: CASSLGGTSGSMRNEQFF
DNA: TGCGCCAGCAGCTTGGGAGGGACTAGCGGGAGTATGAGGAATGAGCAGTTCTTC

size: -
J: TRBJ2-3
D: TRBD2
V: TRBV5-1
CDR3: CASSGDETSLDTQYF
DNA: TGCGCCAGCAGTGGGGACGAGACTAGCTTAGATACGCAGTATTTT

size: -
J: TRBJ1-5
D: TRBD1
V: TRBV28
CDR3: CASIATGTGFFQPQHF
DNA: TGTGCCAGCATTGCAACCGGGACAGGGTTTTTTCAGCCCCAGCATTTT

size: -
J: TRBJ1-2
D: -
V: TRBV7-2
CDR3: CASSSFGFYGYTF
DNA: TGTGCCAGCAGCTCTTTCGGGTTCTATGGCTACACCTTC

size: -
J: TRBJ1-2
D: -
V: TRBV24-1
CDR3: CATSGGAWGYTF
DNA: TGTGCCACCTCCGGAGGGGCTTGGGGCTACACCTTC

size: -
J: TRBJ2-3
D: TRBD2
V: TRBV4-3
CDR3: CASSGLVAGGDTQYF
DNA: TGCGCCAGCAGCGGCTTGGTGGCGGGAGGGGATACGCAGTATTTT

size: -
J: TRBJ2-5
D: TRBD2
V: TRBV9
CDR3: CASSTPGLAGRLDF
DNA: TGTGCCAGCAGCACCCCGGGACTAGCGGGTAGGCTGGACTTC

size: -
J: TRBJ1-4
D: TRBD1
V: TRBV5-1
CDR3: CASSLEGAREKLFF
DNA: TGCGCCAGCAGCTTGGAGGGGGCTCGCGAAAAACTGTTTTTT

size: -
J: TRBJ2-5
D: -
V: TRBV5-1
CDR3: CASSSLPGQRETQYF
DNA: TGCGCCAGCAGCTCGCTCCCGGGACAAAGGGAGACCCAGTACTTC

size: -
J: TRBJ1-6
D: -
V: TRBV3-1/TRBV3-2
CDR3: CASSQGQNSPLHF
DNA: TGTGCCAGCAGCCAAGGGCAGAATTCACCCCTCCACTTT

size: -
J: TRBJ2-1
D: -
V: TRBV5-1
CDR3: CATTGLPRVVEQFF
DNA: TGCGCCACCACTGGACTACCCCGAGTGGTTGAGCAGTTCTTC

size: -
J: TRBJ2-2
D: TRBD2
V: TRBV4-2
CDR3: CASSAQTSGAIRELFF
DNA: TGTGCCAGCAGCGCGCAAACTAGCGGGGCTATCCGGGAGCTGTTTTTT

size: -
J: TRBJ2-4
D: -
V: TRBV5-4
CDR3: CASSLGGQGENIQYF
DNA: TGTGCCAGCAGCTTGGGGGGACAAGGGGAGAACATTCAGTACTTC

size: -
J: TRBJ1-6
D: -
V: TRBV5-1
CDR3: CASSLGQGNSPLHF
DNA: TGCGCCAGCAGCTTGGGGCAGGGTAATTCACCCCTCCACTTT

size: -
J: TRBJ1-1
D: TRBD1
V: TRBV6-5
CDR3: CASSRRTGNTEAFF
DNA: TGTGCCAGCAGTCGCAGGACAGGGAACACTGAAGCTTTCTTT

size: -
J: TRBJ2-7
D: -
V: TRBV5-8
CDR3: CASSLWRADIEQYF
DNA: TGTGCCAGCAGCTTGTGGCGGGCCGACATCGAGCAGTACTTC

size: -
J: TRBJ1-2
D: -
V: TRBV7-2
CDR3: CASSLSQGLYGYTF
DNA: TGTGCCAGCAGCCTATCTCAGGGCCTCTATGGCTACACCTTC

size: -
J: TRBJ1-1
D: -
V: TRBV6-5
CDR3: CASSSYRNVGHTEAFF
DNA: TGTGCCAGCAGTTCCTATCGCAACGTTGGGCACACTGAAGCTTTCTTT

size: -
J: TRBJ1-2
D: TRBD1
V: TRBV3-1/TRBV3-2
CDR3: CASSLGTGRRYGYTF
DNA: TGTGCCAGCAGCCTCGGGACAGGGCGGAGGTATGGCTACACCTTC